This T cell receptor beta chain was captured in a study of CD8+CD57+ T cells in acquired aplastic anemia. Losses at the gene ends were 2 bases for V and 4 bases for J; bases not matched to a gene: 5. In germline, CDR1 is SGHRS, CDR2 YFSETQ. The CDR3 totals 15 residues. Profiling that covered TCR beta VDJ and CDR3 relied on genomic DNA as its template. TCRdb reprocessed the reads with MiXCR, giving one entry per CDR3 protein. The sample has about 48,000 distinct CDR3 sequences, around two thirds seen once. This sequence was found in a human donor in good health, serving as a control. Material: sorted CD4+, CD8+, or CD8+CD57+ T cells (not recorded which) from PBMCs. The chain couples TRBV5-1 to TRBJ2-1, with 8 bases identical to TRBD2. CDR3 DNA sequence: TGCGCCAGCAGCTTAGGGGCGGGAGGTTACAATGAGCAGTTCTTC. Translating gives CASSLGAGGYNEQFF.